This TCR beta chain comes out of a study of identifying expanded T cells in peripheral blood. In regard to this clone: Antigen: not known.

Collection occurred without any documented infections or immune events in donors. This CDR3 has 11 amino acids. Germline assignment: CDR1 MDHEN and CDR2 SYDVKM. V was cut by 11 bases and J by 5 bases, with 12 bases left in between. Sequenced by immunoSEQ multiplex PCR; TCRdb stores in-frame clones only, minus some. Among around 66,000 clones listed, about 89% were seen once. Study-wide findings and caveats: Roughly 1.2 clones differed between technical replicates, versus 16.4 and 19 over time. Variance in clone template counts between roughly two-week samples significantly increased with total template count across all healthy donors.

This TCR was recovered from a person between 18 and 75 years old in good health. Sequencing used blood. This chain uses TRBV28 with TRBJ1-1; unclear D gene. As DNA, the CDR3 is TGTGCCGCGGTGGGGTCGACTGAAGCTTTCTTT. It encodes CAAVGSTEAFF.